Listed below are T cell receptor beta chains from one sample, sequenced in a study of shared clonotypes between healthy human individuals. The data were produced by immunoSEQ multiplex PCR, yet TCRdb's version contains in-frame clones alone and is incomplete. The table lists under 750,000 clones, roughly 72% of them singletons, with 1.8% in the top ten. The specimen was memory CD4+ T cells sorted from blood. The source of these receptors is a woman aged 25 to 39 in good health. Each CDR3 is given without its conserved first and last residue.

>TRBJ2-7|TRBV4-1
ASNIKPGLAGESSYEQY
>TRBJ2-5|TRBV5-1
ASSVLETQY
>TRBJ2-1|TRBV4-1
ASSLRLAGGEWQF
>TRBJ2-3|TRBV9
ASSVGASGLRITDTQY
>TRBJ2-7|TRBV28
ASSRDLPPYEQY
>TRBJ2-7|TRBV6-6
ASSYGVTGPYEQY
>TRBJ2-7|TRBV18
ASSGGVSYEQY
>TRBJ2-2|TRBV2
ASGRDVPGELF
>TRBJ2-7|TRBV7-6
ASSKSQGGLYEQY
>TRBJ2-7|TRBV28
ASSRVTWGQY
>TRBJ2-2|TRBV6-5
ASSSTGFTGELF
>TRBJ2-3|TRBV11-3
ASSYRPGTSGKVTQY
>TRBJ2-2|TRBV5-4
ASSSGTFSNTGELF
>TRBJ2-2|TRBV7-9
ASSSQAGVRNTGELF
>TRBJ1-5|TRBV2
ASSEASVNQPQH
>TRBJ2-3|TRBV5-1
ASSGTDGDTQY
>TRBJ1-5|TRBV27
ASTLRQGIQPQH
>TRBJ1-2|TRBV6-6
ASSYATARHYGYT
>TRBJ2-3|TRBV7-2
ASRRGTGSRTDTQY
>TRBJ2-7|TRBV4-2
ASSQGDGVYEQY
>TRBJ1-1|TRBV9
ASSVKRDTEAF
>TRBJ1-5|TRBV7-8
ASSLARTAWNQPQH
>TRBJ2-3|TRBV28
ASSPLNDRFCQY
>TRBJ2-1|TRBV6-5
ASSRLAGGNEQF
>TRBJ1-1|TRBV27
ASSLRSGYTEAF
>TRBJ2-1|TRBV5-1
ASRNMEQEQF
>TRBJ2-1|TRBV5-1
ASSLDAASHNEQF
>TRBJ2-1|TRBV11-2
ASSPGSSYNEQF
>TRBJ1-5|TRBV6-5
ASRRGQGSNQPQH
>TRBJ2-5|TRBV5-3
ARSPGQGRRETQY
>TRBJ2-7|TRBV5-1
ASSLSFGAYSYEQY
>TRBJ2-5|TRBV9
ASSVGASGSGETQY
>TRBJ1-2|TRBV28
ASRVGEGGYT
>TRBJ2-1|TRBV2
ASTRGTGGNEQF
>TRBJ1-1|TRBV18
ASSLTGTTEAF
>TRBJ1-1|TRBV7-9
ASSSGREVTEAF
>TRBJ1-2|TRBV20-1
SPFEYGYT
>TRBJ1-5|TRBV7-2
ASSRTPQDSNQPQH
>TRBJ2-5|TRBV4-1
ASSQDRLAGSETQY
>TRBJ1-2|TRBV4-2
ASSQYNGRVSDGYT
>TRBJ2-5|TRBV7-8
ASSLTSETQY
>TRBJ1-2|TRBV11-2
ASSLEGTGLYGYT
>TRBJ2-3|TRBV5-1
ASSLVAGGPADTQY
>TRBJ2-5|TRBV2
ASSEALQGGQETQY
>TRBJ2-2|TRBV18
ASSPAGQPTGELF
>TRBJ2-5|TRBV2
ASSPRAGLETQY
>TRBJ1-5|TRBV10-3
AISEGGAASNQPQH
>TRBJ1-5|TRBV28
ASSLWTGQQPQH
>TRBJ1-5|TRBV19
ASSIGGQGNQPQH
>NA|TRBV4-2
ASSQDGGFYEQY
>TRBJ2-7|TRBV5-4
ASSLGGLAGGTYEQY
>TRBJ2-7|TRBV6-5
ASSKGLPEQY
>TRBJ1-5|TRBV30
AWSLKGAQPQH
>TRBJ2-5|TRBV29-1
SVVREGETQY
>NA|TRBV29-1
SAVGGASYEQY